These 21 T cell receptor beta chains were sequenced from one sample in a study of identical twins. A single record per CDR3 protein comes from TCRdb applying MiXCR to the 5' RACE reads. The table records about 520,000 distinct CDR3 sequences, less than 25% of them present only once. The sample also formed part of further work on T cells expressing NK-cell markers.

The specimen sequenced was CD4+ T cells sorted from blood. The receptor set was obtained from a woman aged 18 to 35 in good health.

This clonotype was seen a handful of times. The V call is TRBV28, the J call TRBJ2-7, with a tentative D call TRBD2 (5 bases). The CDR3 spans 14 residues. With 5 bases removed from V and 6 bases from J, the gap between germline ends came to 17 bases. Germline V gene data show CDR1 as MDHEN and CDR2 as SYDVKM. The CDR3 loop reads CASSRGLGKGEQYF. The CDR3 DNA follows: TGTGCCAGCAGTCGAGGGTTAGGAAAAGGCGAGCAGTACTTC.

In its sample, this clonotype was seen many times. V gene TRBV10-3 combines with J gene TRBJ2-3, with TRBD1 as a possible D gene (6 bases). V lost 7 bases, J lost 2 bases, and 13 bases lay in between. The CDR3 is 14 amino acids. Germline V gene lookup returns CDR1 ENHRY and CDR2 SYGVKD. In DNA, the CDR3 is TGTGCCATCAATAACAGGGAGAACACAGATACGCAGTATTTT. This encodes CAINNRENTDTQYF.

In this sample, this clonotype turned up a few times. The chain combines TRBV5-1 with TRBJ2-5, with a tentative D call TRBD2 (7 bases). CDR1 SGHRS and CDR2 YFSETQ come from the germline V gene. V shed 0 bases and J shed 5 bases, with 17 bases lying between them. This CDR3 comprises 16 residues. CDR3 sequence reads: CASSLARGGTLETQYF. In nucleotides, the CDR3 is TGCGCCAGCAGCTTGGCGAGGGGGGGCACCTTGGAGACCCAGTACTTC.

This clonotype was counted between two and nine times. The rearrangement uses TRBV9 and TRBJ2-3; D gene ambiguous. Germline CDR1 reads SGDLS; CDR2 reads YYNGEE. V gave up 0 bases and J gave up 4 bases, with 6 bases separating them. There are 13 residues in the CDR3. DNA of the CDR3: TGTGCCAGCAGCGTAGAGGTGTCAGATACGCAGTATTTT. Translation: CASSVEVSDTQYF.

This rearrangement joins TRBV15 to TRBJ2-7; D may correspond to TRBD1 or TRBD2 (5 bases each). CDR1 is LNHNV, CDR2 YYDKDF, per germline (reference sequence). The CDR3 contains 16 residues. V was trimmed by 1 base and J by 3 bases, leaving 16 bases between them. The CDR3 loop reads CATSRGGPQGSYEQYF. CDR3 nucleotide sequence: TGTGCCACCAGCAGAGGAGGGCCCCAGGGTAGCTACGAGCAGTACTTC. The full variable domain, its missing parts supplied by reference TRBV15 and TRBJ2-7, is DAMVIQNPRYQVTQFGKPVTLSCSQTLNHNVMYWYQQKSSQAPKLLFHYYDKDFNNEADTPDNFQSRRPNTSFCFLDIRSPGLGDTAMYLCATSRGGPQGSYEQYFGPGTRLTVT.

This clonotype was seen only a few times. The CDR3 nucleotides read TGTGCCAGCAGCTTAGGGGGGGGCTGGACCTACAATGAGCAGTTCTTC. Its translation: CASSLGGGWTYNEQFF. The chain is built from TRBV7-9 and TRBJ2-1; D may be TRBD2 (7 bases). CDR1 and CDR2 (germline): SEHNR, FQNEAQ (reference sequence). V lost 1 base to trimming and J lost 2 bases, with 12 bases between them. This CDR3 is 16 amino acids long.

The sample holds a few counts of this clonotype. The chain joins TRBV29-1 to TRBJ2-7; 14 bases align to TRBD2. Germline-derived CDR1 and CDR2 are SQVTM and ANQGSEA. Trimming took 6 bases from V and 3 from J; bases not matched to a gene: 7. The CDR3 covers 15 residues. CDR3 amino acids: CSVGGLAGAGYEQYF. The CDR3 region has the DNA TGCAGCGTGGGGGGACTAGCGGGAGCGGGCTACGAGCAGTACTTC.

This clonotype was observed a few times. The rearrangement links TRBV20-1 to TRBJ2-1, with 10 bases fitting TRBD2. Germline-derived CDR1 and CDR2 are DFQATT and SNEGSKA (reference sequence). The V segment lost 1 base and the J segment 8 bases; nucleotides outside the gene matches: 17. The CDR3 totals 18 residues. CDR3 DNA: TGCAGTGCTAGAGGTCAGGGCTCTAGCGGGAGTTGGTCTCATGAGCAGTTCTTC. This codes for CSARGQGSSGSWSHEQFF.

The CDR3 here is CSAAPGQGAYNTGELFF. CDR3 in DNA: TGCAGTGCTGCCCCGGGACAGGGGGCCTATAACACCGGGGAGCTGTTTTTT. V gene TRBV20-1 combines with J gene TRBJ2-2; 12 positions agree with TRBD1. The CDR3 consists of 17 residues. V dropped 5 bases and J dropped 2; count of bases not matched to a gene: 9. CDR1 is DFQATT, CDR2 SNEGSKA, per germline (reference sequence).

The chain carries TRBV4-2 and TRBJ2-1; TRBD2 agrees at 9 bases. V lost 2 bases and J lost 6; bases outside the gene matches: 17. Germline V gives CDR1 LGHNA, CDR2 YNFKEQ. The CDR3 covers 19 residues. This CDR3 reads CASSQPTSGLARGFNEQFF. The CDR3 DNA is TGTGCCAGCAGCCAACCGACTAGCGGTTTGGCAAGGGGGTTCAATGAGCAGTTCTTC.

CDR3 nucleotides: TGTGCCAGCAGTTACTCGAACAGGGCGAGAGGGACCCAGTACTTC. This codes for CASSYSNRARGTQYF. This chain connects TRBV6-5 to TRBJ2-5, with D perhaps TRBD1 (6 bases). There are 15 residues in the CDR3. Germline CDR1 reads MNHEY; CDR2 reads SVGAGI. Trimming pared 0 bases from V and 7 bases from J, leaving 15 bases between.

This clonotype was recorded at least ten times. As DNA, the CDR3 is TGTGCCAGCAGCCAAGTTGGAGCGGGAAGTTCCTACAATGAGCAGTTCTTC. Amino acids: CASSQVGAGSSYNEQFF. The V and J genes are TRBV4-2 and TRBJ2-1; 7 nucleotides agree with TRBD2. With 1 base clipped from V and 1 base from J, the junction kept 7 bases outside the gene matches. The CDR3 consists of 17 residues. The germline V gene has CDR1 LGHNA and CDR2 YNFKEQ.

This clonotype has more than one count but fewer than ten. The V gene is TRBV6-2 or TRBV6-3, the J gene TRBJ2-7, with 9 bases aligning to TRBD1. The CDR3 extends over 14 amino acids. V gave up 7 bases and J gave up 4 bases; unmatched junction bases: 8. Germline CDR1 MNHEY, CDR2 SVGEGT. The CDR3 spells CASTRTGDGYEQYF. DNA for the CDR3: TGTGCCAGCACCAGGACAGGGGATGGGTACGAGCAGTACTTC.

V and J are TRBV29-1 and TRBJ2-7, with 10 nucleotides matching TRBD2. The CDR3 runs to 16 residues. The trim removed 4 bases at V and 3 bases at J, leaving 12 bases unmatched. From germline, CDR1 is SQVTM and CDR2 ANQGSEA. Here the CDR3 reads CSVGRDGSGRRYEQYF. The CDR3 DNA reads TGCAGCGTTGGACGCGATGGTAGCGGGAGGCGCTACGAGCAGTACTTC.

The gene calls are TRBV9 and TRBJ2-3; 10 bases match TRBD2. J gave up 4 bases and V 4 bases, and 9 bases lay outside the gene matches. The CDR3 runs to 16 residues. Germline V gene data show CDR1 as SGDLS and CDR2 as YYNGEE. The CDR3 protein is CASSLQAGGQADTQYF. DNA of the CDR3: TGTGCCAGCAGCCTTCAAGCGGGGGGGCAGGCAGATACGCAGTATTTT. The variable domain in full, completed from reference TRBV9 and TRBJ2-3, reads DSGVTQTPKHLITATGQRVTLRCSPRSGDLSVYWYQQSLDQGLQFLIQYYNGEERAKGNILERFSAQQFPDLHSELNLSSLELGDSALYFCASSLQAGGQADTQYFGPGTRLTVL.

The chain is built from TRBV12-3 or TRBV12-4 and TRBJ2-1; 7 nucleotides match TRBD2. V was clipped by 6 bases and J by 10 bases; unmatched bases: 12. The CDR3 is made up of 14 amino acids. CDR3 bases: TGTGCCAGCAGCTTAAGACTAGCCGGCGGGGAGCAGTTCTTC. Encoded protein: CASSLRLAGGEQFF.

The V call is TRBV12-3 or TRBV12-4, the J call TRBJ2-3; TRBD2 matches at 8 bases. Unmatched junction bases numbered 10, after V lost 6 bases and J lost 8 bases. The CDR3 is made up of 14 amino acids. The CDR3 DNA sequence: TGTGCCAGCAGCCTCAGCGGGGGCAGGGGTACGCAGTATTTT. It translates to CASSLSGGRGTQYF.

The chain combines TRBV10-3 with TRBJ2-7; TRBD2 matches at 13 bases. The germline CDR1 and CDR2 sequences are ENHRY and SYGVKD. This CDR3 comprises 16 residues. V trimming: 7 bases; J trimming: 5 bases; junction bases outside the gene matches: 11. The CDR3 nucleotides are TGTGCCATCACTCTCATACCGGGACTAGCGGGAAACGAGCAGTACTTC. This gives the protein CAITLIPGLAGNEQYF.

This clonotype was found a few times. This chain connects TRBV12-3 or TRBV12-4 to TRBJ2-3; D is possibly TRBD2 (5 bases). This CDR3 spans 16 amino acids. V was pared by 5 bases and J by 6 bases, with 21 bases between. The CDR3 nucleotides are TGTGCCAGCAGTCTCGGTGGAGCGGCCGACGTTGATACGCAGTATTTT. Translated, it gives CASSLGGAADVDTQYF.

As for this clonotype: The junction departs from the called germline gene at one end, perhaps through a read error. The rearrangement uses TRBV20-1 and TRBJ1-1; tentatively, D is TRBD1 (6 bases). The germline V gene encodes CDR1 DFQATT and CDR2 SNEGSKA (reference sequence). The CDR3 has 13 amino acids. Here the CDR3 reads CSGRRGSSTEAFF. In nucleotides, the CDR3 is TGCAGTGGTAGAAGGGGGTCTTCCACTGAAGCTTTCTTT.

The gene calls are TRBV12-3 or TRBV12-4 and TRBJ1-1, with D possibly being TRBD1 (6 bases). The CDR3 runs to 13 residues. The ends were cut back, 6 bases at V and 1 base at J, with 9 bases in the middle. The CDR3 coding sequence is TGTGCCAGCAGGAAGGGACAGAACACTGAAGCTTTCTTT. Translation gives CASRKGQNTEAFF.